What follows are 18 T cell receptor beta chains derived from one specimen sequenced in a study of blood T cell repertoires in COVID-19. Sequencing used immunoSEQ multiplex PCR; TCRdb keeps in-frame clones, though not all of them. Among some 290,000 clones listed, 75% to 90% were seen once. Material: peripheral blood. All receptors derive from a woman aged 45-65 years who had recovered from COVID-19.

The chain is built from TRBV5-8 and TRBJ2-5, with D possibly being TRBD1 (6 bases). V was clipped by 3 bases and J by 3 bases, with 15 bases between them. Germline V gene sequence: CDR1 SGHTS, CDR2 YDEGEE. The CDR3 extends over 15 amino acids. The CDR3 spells CASSSGQLGEETQYF. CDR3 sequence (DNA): TGTGCCAGCAGCTCCGGACAGCTTGGGGAAGAGACCCAGTACTTC.

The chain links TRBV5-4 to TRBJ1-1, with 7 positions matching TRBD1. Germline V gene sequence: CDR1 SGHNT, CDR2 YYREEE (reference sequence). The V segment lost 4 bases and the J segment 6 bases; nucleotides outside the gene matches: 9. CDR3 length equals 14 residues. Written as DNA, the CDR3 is TGTGCCAGCAGCCTGAGACAGGGTCGGGCTGAAGCTTTCTTT. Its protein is CASSLRQGRAEAFF. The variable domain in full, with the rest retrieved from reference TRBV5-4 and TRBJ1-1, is ETGVTQSPTHLIKTRGQQVTLRCSSQSGHNTVSWYQQALGQGPQFIFQYYREEENGRGNFPPRFSGLQFPNYSSELNVNALELDDSALYLCASSLRQGRAEAFFGQGTRLTVV.

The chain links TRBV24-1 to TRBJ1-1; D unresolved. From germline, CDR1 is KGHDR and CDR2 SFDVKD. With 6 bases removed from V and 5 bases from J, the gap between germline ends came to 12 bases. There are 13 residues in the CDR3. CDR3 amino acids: CATSSLGATEAFF. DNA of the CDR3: TGTGCCACCAGTTCTCTGGGAGCGACTGAAGCTTTCTTT.

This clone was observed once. The CDR3 spells CAWSVQAGGYNEQFF. In DNA form, the CDR3 reads TGTGCCTGGAGTGTACAAGCGGGGGGGTACAATGAGCAGTTCTTC. The chain joins TRBV30 to TRBJ2-1; 10 bases agree with TRBD2. This CDR3 has 15 amino acids. From germline, CDR1 is GTSNPN and CDR2 SVGIG (reference sequence). V gave up 0 bases and J gave up 4 bases; unmatched junction bases: 3.

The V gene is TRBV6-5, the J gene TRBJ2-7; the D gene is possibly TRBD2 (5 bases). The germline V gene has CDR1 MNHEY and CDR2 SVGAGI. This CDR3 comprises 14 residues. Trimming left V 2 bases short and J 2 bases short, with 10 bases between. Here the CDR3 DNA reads TGTGCCAGCAGTTACGACGGGAACCCCTACGAGCAGTACTTC. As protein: CASSYDGNPYEQYF.

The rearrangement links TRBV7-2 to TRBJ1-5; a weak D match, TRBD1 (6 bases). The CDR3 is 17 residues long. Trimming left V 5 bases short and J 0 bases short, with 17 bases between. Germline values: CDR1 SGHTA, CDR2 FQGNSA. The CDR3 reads CASSPLRTASSNQPQHF. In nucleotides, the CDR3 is TGTGCCAGCAGCCCTCTCCGGACAGCTTCTAGCAATCAGCCCCAGCATTTT.

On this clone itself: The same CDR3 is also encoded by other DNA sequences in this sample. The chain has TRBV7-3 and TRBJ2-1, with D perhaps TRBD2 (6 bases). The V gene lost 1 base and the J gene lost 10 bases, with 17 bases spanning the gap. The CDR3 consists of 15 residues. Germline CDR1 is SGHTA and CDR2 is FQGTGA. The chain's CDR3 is CASSLIGGLSSEQFF. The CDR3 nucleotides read TGTGCCAGCAGCTTAATTGGGGGGTTGAGCAGCGAGCAGTTCTTC.

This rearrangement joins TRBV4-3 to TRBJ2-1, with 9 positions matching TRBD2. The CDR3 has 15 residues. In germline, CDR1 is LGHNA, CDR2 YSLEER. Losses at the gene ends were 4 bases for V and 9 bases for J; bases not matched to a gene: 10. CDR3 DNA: TGCGCCAGCAGCCTTCAAGCGGGGGGTCAGGTTGAGCAGTTCTTC. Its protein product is CASSLQAGGQVEQFF.

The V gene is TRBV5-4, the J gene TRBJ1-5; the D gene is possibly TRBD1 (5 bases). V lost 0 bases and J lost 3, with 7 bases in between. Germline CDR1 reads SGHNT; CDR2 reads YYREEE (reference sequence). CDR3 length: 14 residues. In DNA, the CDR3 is TGTGCCAGCAGCTTGGATGGGGCCAATCAGCCCCAGCATTTT. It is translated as CASSLDGANQPQHF.

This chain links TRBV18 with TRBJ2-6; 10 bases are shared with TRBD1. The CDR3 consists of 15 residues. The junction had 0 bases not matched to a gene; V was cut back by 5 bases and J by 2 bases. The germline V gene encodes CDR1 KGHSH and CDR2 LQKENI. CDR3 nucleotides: TGTGCCAGCTCAGGACAGGGGGCTGGGGCCAACGTCCTGACTTTC. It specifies CASSGQGAGANVLTF.

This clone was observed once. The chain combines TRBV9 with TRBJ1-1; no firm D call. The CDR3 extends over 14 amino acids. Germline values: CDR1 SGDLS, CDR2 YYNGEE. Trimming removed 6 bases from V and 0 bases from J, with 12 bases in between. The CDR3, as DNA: TGTGCCAGCACTCCCGACACCTTGAACACTGAAGCTTTCTTT. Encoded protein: CASTPDTLNTEAFF.

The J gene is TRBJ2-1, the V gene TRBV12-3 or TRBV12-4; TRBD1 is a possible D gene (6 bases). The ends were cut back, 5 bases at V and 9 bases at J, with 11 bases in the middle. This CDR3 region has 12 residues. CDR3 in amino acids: CASSGTMGEQFF. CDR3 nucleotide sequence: TGTGCCAGCAGTGGGACAATGGGTGAGCAGTTCTTC.

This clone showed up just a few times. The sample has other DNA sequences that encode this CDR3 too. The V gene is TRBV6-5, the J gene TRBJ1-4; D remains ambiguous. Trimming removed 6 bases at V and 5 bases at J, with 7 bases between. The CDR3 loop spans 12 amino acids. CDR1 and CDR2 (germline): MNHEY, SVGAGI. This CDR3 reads CASRRTNEKLFF. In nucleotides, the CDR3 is TGTGCCAGCAGGCGAACGAATGAAAAACTGTTTTTT.

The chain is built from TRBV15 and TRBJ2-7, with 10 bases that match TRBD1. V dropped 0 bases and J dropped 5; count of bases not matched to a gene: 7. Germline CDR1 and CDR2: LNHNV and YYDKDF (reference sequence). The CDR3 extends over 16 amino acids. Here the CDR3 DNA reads TGTGCCACCAGCAGAGATTCACTTGGGACAGGGGACGAGCAGTACTTC. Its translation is CATSRDSLGTGDEQYF.

The CDR3 loop reads CASSIGKRASNQPQHF. DNA of the CDR3: TGTGCCAGTAGTATTGGTAAGAGGGCCAGCAATCAGCCCCAGCATTTT. The chain joins TRBV19 to TRBJ1-5; no clear D gene. Trimming took off 3 bases at V and 1 base at J, with 13 bases between the two ends. The CDR3 sequence is 16 residues long. Germline CDR1 LNHDA, CDR2 SQIVND (reference sequence).

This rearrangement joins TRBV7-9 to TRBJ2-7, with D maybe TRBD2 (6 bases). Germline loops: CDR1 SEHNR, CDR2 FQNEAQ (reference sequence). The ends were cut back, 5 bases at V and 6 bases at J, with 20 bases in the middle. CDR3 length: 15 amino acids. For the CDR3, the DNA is TGTGCCAGCAGCACCCCGACTAGGCTCGGGGGCGAGCAGTACTTC. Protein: CASSTPTRLGGEQYF.

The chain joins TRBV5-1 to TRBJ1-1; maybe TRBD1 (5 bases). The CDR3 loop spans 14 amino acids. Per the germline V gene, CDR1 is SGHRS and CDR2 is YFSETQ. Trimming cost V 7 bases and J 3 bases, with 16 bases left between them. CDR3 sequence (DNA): TGCGCCAGCCGGAGGGTGGGGGTTGACACTGAAGCTTTCTTT. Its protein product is CASRRVGVDTEAFF.

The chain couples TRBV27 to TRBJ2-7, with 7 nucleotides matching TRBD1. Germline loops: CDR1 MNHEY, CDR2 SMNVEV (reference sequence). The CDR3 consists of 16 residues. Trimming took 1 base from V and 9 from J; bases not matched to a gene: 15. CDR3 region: CASSLLGRTGDGGQYF. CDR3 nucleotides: TGTGCCAGCAGTTTATTGGGACGGACAGGCGATGGAGGGCAGTACTTC.